This T cell receptor beta chain emerged from a study of blood T cell repertoires in COVID-19. Background on the study: Samples came from the United States, Italy and Spain, spanning acute and convalescent COVID-19.

TCRdb's table, derived via immunoSEQ multiplex PCR, lists solely in-frame clones and lacks some. The profile shows approximately 240,000 clones, 75% to 85% of them singletons. The trim removed 8 bases at V and 2 bases at J, leaving 10 bases unmatched. CDR1 and CDR2 (germline): LNHDA, SQIVND (reference sequence). The CDR3 length is 15 residues. The sequenced sample consisted of peripheral blood. The sequence came from a human donor in a cohort sampled during active COVID-19. This sequence joins TRBV19 and TRBJ2-3, with 7 bases fitting TRBD1. The CDR3 DNA reads TGTGCCAGTCACCCCGGGACAGCTAACACAGATACGCAGTATTTT. Translated: CASHPGTANTDTQYF.